What follows are 32 T cell receptor beta chains derived from one specimen sequenced in a study of blood T cell repertoires in COVID-19. Measured with immunoSEQ multiplex PCR; TCRdb has only the in-frame clones, and not every one. The table has about 440,000 clones, 85% to 90% seen once. The sequenced sample was peripheral blood. Receptors were obtained from a woman aged 25 to 39 with acute or convalescent COVID-19.

The chain carries TRBV7-2 and TRBJ2-5, with 10 bases aligning to TRBD2. Trimming took 4 bases from V and 2 from J; bases not matched to a gene: 10. CDR1 and CDR2 (germline): SGHTA, FQGNSA. This CDR3 spans 17 amino acids. CDR3 residues: CASSSHPIAGGQETQYF. CDR3 coding DNA: TGTGCCAGCAGCTCGCACCCAATAGCGGGGGGACAAGAGACCCAGTACTTC.

Only one count was recorded for this clone. The chain recombines TRBV3-1 (or the pseudogene TRBV3-2) with TRBJ2-4, with D possibly TRBD1 on 6 matching bases. The V and J ends lost 3 bases and 0 bases respectively, with 12 bases between them. CDR1 and CDR2 (germline): LGHDT, YNNKEL (reference sequence). The CDR3 spans 16 residues. The CDR3 here is CASSQGQYLAKNIQYF. For the CDR3, the DNA is TGTGCCAGCAGCCAGGGACAATACCTAGCCAAAAACATTCAGTACTTC.

The rearrangement links TRBV28 to TRBJ1-4; TRBD1 matches at 11 bases. CDR1 and CDR2 from the germline V gene are MDHEN and SYDVKM. The CDR3 length is 16 residues. With V trimmed by 3 bases and J by 8 bases, 8 bases remained unmatched. CDR3: CASSFWTGGDQEKLFF. As DNA, the CDR3 is TGTGCCAGCAGTTTCTGGACAGGGGGCGATCAGGAAAAACTGTTTTTT.

This chain connects TRBV29-1 to TRBJ2-2; D might be TRBD1 (5 bases). CDR3 length: 13 residues. Germline V CDR1 and CDR2: SQVTM, ANQGSEA. Deletions cut 6 bases from V and 6 bases from J, with 14 bases between. The CDR3 protein is CSVGDRKPGELFF. The CDR3 DNA reads as TGCAGCGTCGGTGACAGAAAACCCGGGGAGCTGTTTTTT.

The V call is TRBV13, the J call TRBJ1-1; D uncertain. Germline CDR1 is PRHDT and CDR2 is FYEKMQ (reference sequence). Trimming shortened V by 0 bases and J by 5 bases, and 4 bases separated the two germline ends. The CDR3 loop spans 12 amino acids. CDR3 coding DNA: TGTGCCAGCAGCTTAGGGCGGACTGAAGCTTTCTTT. Amino acid sequence: CASSLGRTEAFF.

The rearrangement links TRBV5-1 to TRBJ1-2, with 9 bases fitting TRBD1. The V gene's germline CDR1 is SGHRS and CDR2 YFSETQ. Trimming took 4 bases from V and 1 from J; bases not matched to a gene: 8. CDR3 length equals 16 residues. The CDR3 loop is CASSDRDRALNYGYTF. DNA of the CDR3: TGCGCCAGCAGCGACCGGGACAGGGCCCTTAACTATGGCTACACCTTC.

The V and J genes are TRBV7-9 and TRBJ2-7, with 8 bases aligning to TRBD1. Unmatched junction bases numbered 13, after V lost 5 bases and J lost 4 bases. This CDR3 has 16 amino acids. Germline V lookup: CDR1 SEHNR, CDR2 FQNEAQ (reference sequence). CDR3 DNA sequence: TGTGCCAGCAGCCTATCAGGTGGACAGGGTCGGTACGAGCAGTACTTC. As protein: CASSLSGGQGRYEQYF.

This clone was detected many times. The V call is TRBV19, the J call TRBJ1-2; no reliable D call. The germline V gene encodes CDR1 LNHDA and CDR2 SQIVND (reference sequence). Trimming pared 3 bases from V and 3 bases from J, leaving 8 bases between. The CDR3 contains 13 residues. As DNA, the CDR3 is TGTGCCAGTAGTATTGGAGGGTACTATGGCTACACCTTC. Translating gives CASSIGGYYGYTF.

The V gene is TRBV2, the J gene TRBJ1-4; D unresolved. The CDR3 loop spans 14 amino acids. CDR1 is SNHLY and CDR2 is FYNNEI in the germline V gene. V lost 4 bases, J lost 5 bases, and 11 bases lay in between. For the CDR3, the DNA is TGTGCCAGCAGTGCGCTGGGGAGAAATGAAAAACTGTTTTTT. Protein product: CASSALGRNEKLFF. Variable domain in full (rest from reference TRBV2 and TRBJ1-4): EPEVTQTPSHQVTQMGQEVILRCVPISNHLYFYWYRQILGQKVEFLVSFYNNEISEKSEIFDDQFSVERPDGSNFTLKIRSTKLEDSAMYFCASSALGRNEKLFFGSGTQLSVL.

V gene TRBV6-5 combines with J gene TRBJ2-7; 8 nucleotides match TRBD1. The CDR3 sequence is 15 residues long. With 9 bases clipped from V and 3 bases from J, the junction kept 13 bases outside the gene matches. CDR1 MNHEY and CDR2 SVGAGI come from the germline V gene. In DNA form, the CDR3 reads TGTGCCAGTAGAACCGGGACAGGAGCCCTCTACGAGCAGTACTTC. As protein: CASRTGTGALYEQYF.

The V gene is TRBV5-1, the J gene TRBJ1-1, with a tentative D call TRBD1 (5 bases). Germline V lookup: CDR1 SGHRS, CDR2 YFSETQ. The length of the CDR3 is 15 residues. V lost 1 base and J 4 bases, leaving 14 bases between the germline ends. CDR3 DNA: TGCGCCAGCAGCTTGTCGGGAGGGGTGGCCACTGAAGCTTTCTTT. Encoded protein: CASSLSGGVATEAFF.

As DNA, the CDR3 is TGTGCCTGGAGTGCCGAAAGACAGACCCTGAGCTCCTACGAGCAGTACTTC. It is translated as CAWSAERQTLSSYEQYF. The J gene is TRBJ2-7, the V gene TRBV30, with D possibly TRBD1 on 5 matching bases. Trimming took 1 base from V and 0 from J, leaving 19 bases between them. This CDR3 has 17 residues. Germline lookup yields CDR1 GTSNPN and CDR2 SVGIG (reference sequence).

The chain uses TRBV7-2 and TRBJ2-7; TRBD1 is a possible D gene (6 bases). V lost 1 base, J lost 4 bases, and 14 bases lay in between. Per germline, CDR1 SGHTA and CDR2 FQGNSA. The CDR3 contains 15 residues. CDR3 nucleotides: TGTGCCAGCAGCTTAGGAGGACAGACGAGGTACGAGCAGTACTTC. As protein: CASSLGGQTRYEQYF.

V usage is TRBV28 and J usage is TRBJ1-5; 10 positions match TRBD1. There are 16 residues in the CDR3. The V and J ends lost 5 bases and 6 bases, in that order; junction bases with no gene match: 10. The germline gives CDR1 MDHEN, CDR2 SYDVKM. The CDR3 DNA reads TGTGCCAGCAGTGCGACGGGACAGGGGATTAGTCAGCCCCAGCATTTT. Protein: CASSATGQGISQPQHF.

The chain links TRBV23-1 to TRBJ1-2; the D is unclear. TRBV23-1 is assigned to the ORF class and has an uncertain function. The V end lost 5 bases, the J end lost 8 bases, and 21 bases lay between the germline ends. The CDR3 consists of 15 residues. This CDR3 reads CASSFRPENPRGYTF. The CDR3 nucleotides read TGCGCCAGCAGTTTTCGCCCGGAAAACCCGAGGGGCTACACCTTC.

The V and J genes are TRBV6-5 and TRBJ2-1; weak D call: TRBD1 (5 bases). The ends were cut back, 6 bases at V and 12 bases at J, with 21 bases in the middle. This CDR3 has 14 residues. The germline gives CDR1 MNHEY, CDR2 SVGAGI. In DNA, the CDR3 is TGTGCCAGCAGGGACCCCTGGTGGGGCACGGGGCAGTTCTTC. The encoded protein is CASRDPWWGTGQFF.

Here the CDR3 reads CASTSNTEAFF. In DNA form, the CDR3 reads TGTGCCAGTACGTCGAACACTGAAGCTTTCTTT. V gene TRBV19 combines with J gene TRBJ1-1, with D unclear. Germline-derived CDR1 and CDR2 are LNHDA and SQIVND (reference sequence). Trimming pared 7 bases from V and 1 base from J, leaving 4 bases between. The CDR3 is 11 amino acids.

This sequence joins TRBV5-6 and TRBJ1-2; D gene unclear. Germline lookup yields CDR1 SGHDT and CDR2 YYEEEE. This CDR3 region has 17 residues. Trimming pared 0 bases from V and 4 bases from J, leaving 19 bases between. CDR3 nucleotides: TGTGCCAGCAGCTTGGCCAGGTCTCTTGGTATGGTCTATGGCTACACCTTC. Its translation: CASSLARSLGMVYGYTF.

The chain joins TRBV24-1 to TRBJ2-3, with 11 bases fitting TRBD1. V lost 1 base to trimming and J lost 4 bases; unmatched junction nucleotides: 3. Germline lookup yields CDR1 KGHDR and CDR2 SFDVKD. This CDR3 region has 16 residues. CDR3 residues: CATSDFGTGGADTQYF. For the CDR3, the DNA is TGTGCCACCAGTGATTTTGGGACAGGGGGAGCAGATACGCAGTATTTT.

The V call is TRBV27, the J call TRBJ2-3; 7 nucleotides match TRBD1. The CDR3 is 18 amino acids. V shed 3 bases and J 4 bases; nucleotides not matched to a gene: 16. Germline loops: CDR1 MNHEY, CDR2 SMNVEV (reference sequence). The CDR3 DNA follows: TGTGCCAGCAGTTTTACCGGGCCGGGGCAGGGGGTGTCAGATACGCAGTATTTT. As protein: CASSFTGPGQGVSDTQYF.

This chain connects TRBV13 to TRBJ2-5; TRBD1 might be the D (6 bases). V was pared by 3 bases and J by 5 bases, with 16 bases between. Germline V gene data show CDR1 as PRHDT and CDR2 as FYEKMQ (reference sequence). CDR3 length: 15 amino acids. The CDR3 here is CASSFPGGRRETQYF. CDR3 nucleotide sequence: TGTGCCAGCAGCTTTCCTGGGGGCCGTCGGGAGACCCAGTACTTC.

The chain links TRBV28 to TRBJ1-5; D call uncertain. CDR1 is MDHEN, CDR2 SYDVKM, per germline. V was pared by 6 bases and J by 0 bases, with 12 bases between. This CDR3 is 15 amino acids long. The CDR3 here is CASSDKSYSNQPQHF. In DNA, the CDR3 is TGTGCCAGCAGCGACAAGAGCTATAGCAATCAGCCCCAGCATTTT.

The chain links TRBV6-4 to TRBJ1-1, with 9 bases fitting TRBD1. The CDR3 spans 15 residues. Germline-derived CDR1 and CDR2 are MRHNA and SNTAGT. Unmatched junction bases numbered 8, after V lost 8 bases and J lost 1 base. In nucleotides, the CDR3 is TGTGCCAGCCGGGATAACAGGGGGCGGAACACTGAAGCTTTCTTT. The encoded protein is CASRDNRGRNTEAFF.

The table lists this clone with a few counts. This chain links TRBV4-2 with TRBJ1-6; D gene ambiguous. Trimming stripped 0 bases from V and 0 bases from J, with 15 bases between. This CDR3 comprises 19 residues. Germline CDR1 and CDR2: LGHNA and YNFKEQ. CDR3 DNA: TGTGCCAGCAGCCAAGAGGTATACACGGAGGTCTCCTATAATTCACCCCTCCACTTT. Amino acids: CASSQEVYTEVSYNSPLHF.

The chain joins TRBV10-3 to TRBJ1-2; D might be TRBD1 (6 bases). V was clipped by 2 bases and J by 4 bases, with 11 bases between them. Per germline, CDR1 ENHRY and CDR2 SYGVKD. The CDR3 sequence is 14 residues long. CDR3 bases: TGTGCCATCAGTGAGATGGTAGGGGGCTATGGCTACACCTTC. Encoded protein: CAISEMVGGYGYTF.

The V and J genes are TRBV28 and TRBJ2-7; D is possibly TRBD2 (5 bases). The CDR3 length is 11 residues. Per the germline V gene, CDR1 is MDHEN and CDR2 is SYDVKM. Trimming took 5 bases from V and 6 from J, leaving 8 bases between them. This CDR3 is CASSPRGEQYF. The CDR3 region has the DNA TGTGCCAGCAGTCCCCGGGGCGAGCAGTACTTC.

This sequence joins TRBV6-5 and TRBJ2-1; 8 nucleotides match TRBD1. The CDR3 contains 13 residues. The V and J ends lost 6 bases and 5 bases, in that order; junction bases with no gene match: 3. The germline CDR1 and CDR2 sequences are MNHEY and SVGAGI. In nucleotides, the CDR3 is TGTGCCAGCAGGTTGACAGGGGACAATGAGCAGTTCTTC. This translates into CASRLTGDNEQFF.

The chain uses TRBV29-1 and TRBJ1-1; 7 bases align to TRBD1. The CDR3 extends over 13 amino acids. Germline assignment: CDR1 SQVTM and CDR2 ANQGSEA. V lost 5 bases to trimming and J lost 1 base; unmatched junction nucleotides: 4. The CDR3 loop is CSVRDRKNTEAFF. DNA of the CDR3: TGCAGCGTTCGGGACAGAAAGAACACTGAAGCTTTCTTT.

The V gene is TRBV27, the J gene TRBJ2-3, with D perhaps matching TRBD1 (5 bases). V was shortened by 7 bases and J by 4 bases, with 9 bases between the two germline ends. The germline gives CDR1 MNHEY, CDR2 SMNVEV (reference sequence). This CDR3 is 12 amino acids long. CDR3 amino acids: CASIGDSDTQYF. The CDR3, as DNA: TGTGCCAGCATAGGGGATTCAGATACGCAGTATTTT.

The rearrangement links TRBV30 to TRBJ1-5; unclear D gene. V lost 0 bases to trimming and J lost 1 base, with 13 bases between them. Germline-derived CDR1 and CDR2 are GTSNPN and SVGIG (reference sequence). The CDR3 runs to 16 residues. CDR3 DNA sequence: TGTGCCTGGAGTGTACCGGCAGGCTCGAGCAATCAGCCCCAGCATTTT. Residues: CAWSVPAGSSNQPQHF.

The chain is built from TRBV11-2 and TRBJ2-3; no reliable D call. V gave up 8 bases and J gave up 3 bases, with 21 bases separating them. The CDR3 length is 16 residues. CDR1 and CDR2 from the germline V gene are SGHAT and FQNNGV. The CDR3 DNA follows: TGTGCCAGCGTCCGATACTTAGGCGGCATAACAGATACGCAGTATTTT. It yields the protein CASVRYLGGITDTQYF.

The chain recombines TRBV28 with TRBJ2-1, with a tentative D call TRBD2 (6 bases). CDR1 and CDR2 from the germline V gene are MDHEN and SYDVKM. The CDR3 contains 16 residues. V lost 2 bases to trimming and J lost 3 bases, with 14 bases between them. For the CDR3, the DNA is TGTGCCAGCAGTTTACGGGGGAGCCTCCACTACAATGAGCAGTTCTTC. The encoded protein is CASSLRGSLHYNEQFF.